This entry is about one TCR beta chain. The sample comes from a study of blood T cell repertoires in COVID-19. The CDR3 length is 13 residues. CDR1 SGHAT and CDR2 FQNNGV come from the germline V gene. The V end lost 6 bases, the J end lost 7 bases, and 13 bases lay between the germline ends. Profiling relied on immunoSEQ multiplex PCR, and the TCRdb table lists in-frame clones only, not all of them. The sample lists 350,000 or so clones; about 88% were seen once. The chain combines TRBV11-2 with TRBJ1-5; tentatively, D is TRBD1 (6 bases). Material for sequencing was PBMCs or T cells enriched from blood (not recorded which). This sequence was found in a woman in her 30s who had been exposed to COVID-19. CDR3 amino acids: CASSKQGNQPQHF. The CDR3 DNA is TGTGCCAGCAGTAAACAGGGAAACCAGCCCCAGCATTTT. The variable domain in full, completed from reference TRBV11-2 and TRBJ1-5, reads EAGVAQSPRYKIIEKRQSVAFWCNPISGHATLYWYQQILGQGPKLLIQFQNNGVVDDSQLPKDRFSAERLKGVDSTLKIQPAKLEDSAVYLCASSKQGNQPQHFGDGTRLSIL.